The 6 T cell receptor beta chains below come from one sample, sequenced in a study of patients and donors after allogeneic stem cell transplantation. TCRdb independently ran MiXCR on the RT-PCR reads; one entry per CDR3 protein. The table lists about 150,000 distinct CDR3 sequences, approximately 37% of them singletons. The specimen was blood, either unsorted or a sorted T cell fraction (not recorded which). The origin of the receptors is a human donor who was either an allogeneic HSCT recipient or a stem cell or donor lymphocyte infusion donor (not recorded which). It is not recorded whose cells these are; they may come from a transplant donor.

This clonotype came up a few times. The chain uses TRBV12-3 or TRBV12-4 and TRBJ1-1; 9 bases match TRBD1. J lost 4 bases, V lost 6 bases, and 12 bases had no gene match. The CDR3 has 16 residues. This CDR3 reads CASSSSGTGLGTEAFF. In DNA, the CDR3 is TGTGCCAGCAGCTCATCCGGGACAGGGCTGGGCACTGAAGCTTTCTTT.

The chain joins TRBV25-1 to TRBJ1-5; D possibly corresponds to TRBD1 (5 bases). The CDR3 is made up of 16 amino acids. Between the trimmed V and J ends, which lost 6 bases and 0 bases, there was a span of 15 bases. Germline lookup yields CDR1 MGHDK and CDR2 SYGVNS. The CDR3 sequence: CASSGGGTYSNQPQHF. In DNA form, the CDR3 reads TGTGCCAGCAGCGGGGGGGGTACCTATAGCAATCAGCCCCAGCATTTT.

J is TRBJ1-5 and V is TRBV24-1; D is uncertain. Germline V gene sequence: CDR1 KGHDR, CDR2 SFDVKD. Between the trimmed V and J ends, which lost 2 bases and 3 bases, there was a span of 10 bases. The CDR3 has 15 residues. DNA of the CDR3: TGTGCCACCAGTGATTCCGGGCCAGCCAATCAGCCCCAGCATTTT. Encoded protein: CATSDSGPANQPQHF.

The chain uses TRBV12-3 or TRBV12-4 and TRBJ1-2; the D is unclear. Trimming pared 4 bases from V and 5 bases from J, leaving 14 bases between. CDR3 size: 14 residues. The CDR3 is CASSSDMLPYGYTF. The CDR3 nucleotides are TGTGCCAGCAGTTCCGACATGCTTCCTTATGGCTACACCTTC.

This chain joins TRBV20-1 and TRBJ2-2; possible D gene TRBD1, 6 bases. CDR1 DFQATT and CDR2 SNEGSKA come from the germline V gene (reference sequence). V was shortened by 8 bases and J by 5 bases, with 12 bases between the two germline ends. This CDR3 is built from 12 residues. The CDR3 sequence: CSPFRGTGELFF. The DNA for the CDR3 is TGCAGTCCCTTTAGGGGGACCGGGGAGCTGTTTTTT.

This clonotype was found a few times. The J gene is TRBJ2-3, the V gene TRBV20-1; TRBD1 matches 9 bases. V trimming: 6 bases; J trimming: 4 bases; junction bases outside the gene matches: 2. The CDR3 length is 12 residues. Germline CDR1 reads DFQATT; CDR2 reads SNEGSKA (reference sequence). CDR3 DNA: TGCAGTGCAGGGACAGGGTCAGATACGCAGTATTTT. Its translation: CSAGTGSDTQYF.